The 14 T cell receptor beta chains presented below share a single source sample, sequenced in a study of cytomegalovirus exposure and HLA in healthy donors. This PCR relied on a set of 60 Vbeta primers and 13 Jbeta primers. Using immunoSEQ multiplex PCR, the repertoire was profiled, and TCRdb retains in-frame clones only, with some absent. This table holds about 130,000 clones, approximately 8.8% found once. Sequenced material: PBMCs. These receptor sequences come from a man aged 35 to 55 in good health and CMV-seronegative.

DNA for the CDR3: TGTGCCAGTAGTAGCGGGGAAGTAAATGAGCAGTTCTTC. Encoded protein: CASSSGEVNEQFF. The chain links TRBV19 to TRBJ2-1, with a weak D call TRBD2 (6 bases). The V and J ends lost 4 bases and 7 bases respectively, with 11 bases between them. Germline values: CDR1 LNHDA, CDR2 SQIVND (reference sequence). CDR3 length: 13 amino acids.

J is TRBJ2-2 and V is TRBV6-8; D gene ambiguous. Trimming cost V 2 bases and J 1 base, with 5 bases left between them. The CDR3 contains 14 residues. CDR1 and CDR2 (germline): MNHGY, SAAAGT. This CDR3 reads CASSYPKNTGELFF. CDR3 DNA: TGTGCCAGCAGTTACCCTAAGAACACCGGGGAGCTGTTTTTT.

The chain is built from TRBV11-3 and TRBJ2-3; TRBD2 might be the D (5 bases). CDR3 length equals 15 residues. Trimming left V 1 base short and J 6 bases short, with 14 bases between. Germline V gene sequence: CDR1 SGHNT, CDR2 YENEEA. DNA of the CDR3: TGTGCCAGCAGCTTAGTCTGGTTAGCGTCGGATACGCAGTATTTT. Its protein product is CASSLVWLASDTQYF.

This clone has a handful of counts. Since the CDR3 does not end with the conserved phenylalanine or tryptophan, this likely comes from a read error. Because the CDR3's place on the DNA is in doubt, the DNA is left out and the CDR3 is given as listed by TCRdb. CDR3 residues: CASSPKTGGVI. The J gene is TRBJ1-4, the V gene TRBV6-6; the table names TRBD1, a call not compared with the DNA. The CDR3 sequence runs 11 residues, both termini included. CDR1 is MNHNY, CDR2 SVGAGI, per germline (reference sequence).

The J gene is TRBJ2-1, the V gene TRBV11-2; perhaps TRBD2 as D (6 bases). The CDR3 is made up of 15 amino acids. Germline loops: CDR1 SGHAT, CDR2 FQNNGV. With 1 base removed from V and 1 base from J, the gap between germline ends came to 8 bases. CDR3 amino acids: CASSLVGGSYNEQFF. CDR3 nucleotide sequence: TGTGCCAGCAGCTTAGTAGGAGGGTCCTACAATGAGCAGTTCTTC.

The chain has TRBV28 and TRBJ1-4, with 10 bases matching TRBD1. The CDR3 spans 16 residues. J gave up 0 bases and V 8 bases, and 6 bases lay outside the gene matches. CDR1 is MDHEN and CDR2 is SYDVKM in the germline V gene. The chain's CDR3 is CASGGTGETTNEKLFF. The DNA for the CDR3 is TGTGCCAGCGGGGGGACAGGGGAAACAACTAATGAAAAACTGTTTTTT.

The J gene is TRBJ1-4, the V gene TRBV2; D is possibly TRBD1 (6 bases). Trimming took off 8 bases at V and 4 bases at J, with 14 bases between the two ends. Germline CDR1 is SNHLY and CDR2 is FYNNEI. CDR3 size: 14 residues. The CDR3 DNA sequence: TGTGCCAGCGGAGGACAGACAAGTAATGAAAAACTGTTTTTT. Its protein product is CASGGQTSNEKLFF. The full variable domain, completed using reference TRBV2 and TRBJ1-4, is EPEVTQTPSHQVTQMGQEVILRCVPISNHLYFYWYRQILGQKVEFLVSFYNNEISEKSEIFDDQFSVERPDGSNFTLKIRSTKLEDSAMYFCASGGQTSNEKLFFGSGTQLSVL.

The chain joins TRBV4-1 to TRBJ1-1; D unresolved. The CDR3 spans 12 residues. Germline CDR1 reads MGHRA; CDR2 reads YSYEKL. Trimming took off 0 bases at V and 8 bases at J, with 7 bases between the two ends. The CDR3 is CASSQDPHEAFF. Written as DNA, the CDR3 is TGCGCCAGCAGCCAAGACCCACACGAAGCTTTCTTT.

Only a few counts were recorded for this clone. This chain connects TRBV11-3 to TRBJ2-1; unclear D gene. This CDR3 contains 13 residues. Trimming stripped 2 bases from V and 5 bases from J, with 7 bases between. Germline V gives CDR1 SGHNT, CDR2 YENEEA. The CDR3 DNA reads TGTGCCAGCAGCTTATCACAGCACAATGAGCAGTTCTTC. Translating gives CASSLSQHNEQFF. Together with reference TRBV11-3 and TRBJ2-1, the CDR3 gives the full variable domain: EAGVVQSPRYKIIEKKQPVAFWCNPISGHNTLYWYLQNLGQGPELLIRYENEEAVDDSQLPKDRFSAERLKGVDSTLKIQPAELGDSAVYLCASSLSQHNEQFFGPGTRLTVL.

This clone was seen a few times. The junction differs from germline at one of its ends, possibly a read error. The CDR3, as DNA: TGCGCCAGCAGCCAAGGGGGGGACCGCGTTTTT. Protein product: CASSQGGDRVF. V usage is TRBV4-1 and J usage is TRBJ1-4; D might be TRBD1 (5 bases). The CDR3 has 11 residues. CDR1 MGHRA and CDR2 YSYEKL come from the germline V gene.

This chain uses TRBV19 with TRBJ2-3; 9 bases align to TRBD2. Germline V gene data show CDR1 as LNHDA and CDR2 as SQIVND (reference sequence). Trimming removed 3 bases from V and 7 bases from J; junction bases left unmatched: 5. The CDR3 runs 14 residues. CDR3 bases: TGTGCCAGTAGTATCTTGGCTAGCGGGAATACGCAGTATTTT. Residues: CASSILASGNTQYF.

This clone was detected a few times. The genes are TRBV2 and TRBJ1-4; weak D call: TRBD1 (5 bases). Germline assignment: CDR1 SNHLY and CDR2 FYNNEI. Trimming removed 4 bases at V and 8 bases at J, with 11 bases between. The CDR3 extends over 13 amino acids. The DNA for the CDR3 is TGTGCCAGCAGTGTTCAGGGATGGGAAAAACTGTTTTTT. Its protein product is CASSVQGWEKLFF. Full variable domain (remainder filled in from reference TRBV2 and TRBJ1-4): EPEVTQTPSHQVTQMGQEVILRCVPISNHLYFYWYRQILGQKVEFLVSFYNNEISEKSEIFDDQFSVERPDGSNFTLKIRSTKLEDSAMYFCASSVQGWEKLFFGSGTQLSVL.

This clone has more than one count but fewer than ten. This chain links TRBV2 with TRBJ1-5; D ambiguous. The CDR3 is 13 residues long. The germline CDR1 and CDR2 sequences are SNHLY and FYNNEI. V lost 7 bases and J lost 4, with 11 bases in between. The CDR3 DNA sequence: TGTGCCAGCACGGAGGGAGAAAATCAGCCCCAGCATTTT. This sequence encodes CASTEGENQPQHF.

The rearrangement joins TRBV4-3 to TRBJ1-4; TRBD1 matches at 10 bases. After removal of 6 bases from V and 7 bases from J, the junction contained 5 bases not matched to a gene. Germline V gene lookup returns CDR1 LGHNA and CDR2 YSLEER. The CDR3 runs to 14 residues. This CDR3 is CASRHGTGAEKLFF. The CDR3 region has the DNA TGCGCCAGCAGACACGGGACAGGGGCTGAAAAACTGTTTTTT.